Below are 27 T cell receptor beta chains sequenced from a single sample in a study of T cells in Graves' hyperthyroidism and ophthalmopathy (dated by TCRdb to between 2019 and 2020). Library preparation used multiplex PCR. Sequencing used an Illumina HiSeq 2000. The TCR beta CDR3 regions were amplified from RNA transcripts. A first-round RT-PCR of the TCR CDR3 used the HTBI primer set with the Qiagen OneStep RT-PCR kit. TCRdb applied fastp at Q25 and MiXCR to the public reads, then kept only in-frame beta chains. One record per CDR3 amino acid sequence lists the most common genes and DNA. A total of about 400,000 distinct CDR3 sequences appear in this sample, roughly 15% of them only once. The ten largest clones represent about 20% of the sample. Source material: blood. The source of these receptors is a woman aged 25 to 45 with Graves' ophthalmopathy.

This clonotype was recorded many times. The chain carries TRBV10-3 and TRBJ2-1; D ambiguous. CDR1 is ENHRY and CDR2 is SYGVKD in the germline V gene. V lost 3 bases to trimming and J lost 10 bases, with 10 bases between them. This CDR3 contains 12 residues. The CDR3 region has the DNA TGTGCCATCAGTGAACTTCCAGCGGAGCAGTTCTTC. This gives the protein CAISELPAEQFF.

The gene calls are TRBV13 and TRBJ2-5; 8 nucleotides line up with TRBD2. The V gene's germline CDR1 is PRHDT and CDR2 FYEKMQ (reference sequence). The ends lost 6 bases at V and 13 bases at J; junction bases unmatched: 13. CDR3 size: 13 residues. The CDR3 nucleotides are TGTGCCAGCAGTCATTTTGCGGGGGGTGTTTGGTACTTC. It is translated as CASSHFAGGVWYF.

This chain links TRBV7-6 with TRBJ2-7, with D unclear. The germline gives CDR1 SGHVS, CDR2 FNYEAQ. This CDR3 has 13 residues. The V end was cut by 5 bases, the J end by 0 bases, with 8 bases between. In DNA, the CDR3 is TGTGCCAGCAGCCCAGAGCTCTCCTACGAGCAGTACTTC. It encodes CASSPELSYEQYF.

At least ten counts were recorded for this clonotype. The chain links TRBV12-3 or TRBV12-4 to TRBJ2-7; perhaps D is TRBD1 or TRBD2 (5 bases each). Trimming left V 6 bases short and J 2 bases short, with 11 bases between. The CDR3 is 13 amino acids. CDR3 in amino acids: CASSRDQTYEQYF. CDR3 coding DNA: TGTGCCAGCAGCCGGGACCAGACCTACGAGCAGTACTTC.

The chain uses TRBV27 and TRBJ2-4; D is undetermined. This CDR3 is built from 15 residues. Trimming left V 5 bases short and J 0 bases short, with 11 bases between. Germline-derived CDR1 and CDR2 are MNHEY and SMNVEV (reference sequence). As DNA, the CDR3 is TGTGCCAGCAGTCCCACGGTTCTAGCCAAAAACATTCAGTACTTC. Translated: CASSPTVLAKNIQYF.

To note about this clonotype: This may be a read error: a much more frequent sequence differs by one nucleotide. The gene calls are TRBV28 and TRBJ2-7; perhaps TRBD2 as D (5 bases). The CDR3 is 12 residues long. Germline lookup yields CDR1 MDHEN and CDR2 SYDVKM. Trimming cost V 5 bases and J 3 bases, with 8 bases left between them. The CDR3 spells CASSARGYEQYF. In DNA form, the CDR3 reads TGTGCCAGCAGTGCACGGGGCTACGAGCAGTACTTC.

This clonotype was recorded many times. J is TRBJ2-7 and V is TRBV7-6; D gene uncertain. V lost 5 bases, J lost 2 bases, and 10 bases lay in between. Germline V CDR1 and CDR2: SGHVS, FNYEAQ. The CDR3 contains 13 residues. The DNA for the CDR3 is TGTGCCAGCAGCATGGACCCCGCCTACGAGCAGTACTTC. Translation: CASSMDPAYEQYF.

This clonotype has a count of ten or more. J is TRBJ1-2 and V is TRBV9; D may be TRBD1 (5 bases). Germline loops: CDR1 SGDLS, CDR2 YYNGEE. V was trimmed by 1 base and J by 4 bases, leaving 17 bases between them. CDR3 length: 16 amino acids. As DNA, the CDR3 is TGTGCCAGCAGCGTAAGGGGACGGGAAAAGGCCTATGGCTACACCTTC. Amino acids: CASSVRGREKAYGYTF. Full variable domain (remainder filled in from reference TRBV9 and TRBJ1-2): DSGVTQTPKHLITATGQRVTLRCSPRSGDLSVYWYQQSLDQGLQFLIQYYNGEERAKGNILERFSAQQFPDLHSELNLSSLELGDSALYFCASSVRGREKAYGYTFGSGTRLTVV.

J is TRBJ2-7 and V is TRBV20-1; 10 nucleotides line up with TRBD1. This CDR3 has 15 residues. V lost 0 bases, J lost 7 bases, and 9 bases stayed unmatched. Germline V gene data show CDR1 as DFQATT and CDR2 as SNEGSKA (reference sequence). The CDR3, as DNA: TGCAGTGCTAGAGATGCGGACAGGGGGGACAATGAGCAGTACTTC. Its translation is CSARDADRGDNEQYF.

The chain links TRBV2 to TRBJ2-2; 10 bases map to TRBD1. J was trimmed by 5 bases and V by 8 bases; bases with no gene match: 8. The germline V gene has CDR1 SNHLY and CDR2 FYNNEI. The CDR3 extends over 15 amino acids. The DNA of the CDR3 is TGTGCCAGCGGAAGGACAGGGGGTTTTACCGGGGAGCTGTTTTTT. Protein sequence: CASGRTGGFTGELFF.

This clonotype appeared a few times. The V and J genes are TRBV28 and TRBJ2-2, with 10 bases lining up with TRBD1. Germline trimming cut 8 bases from V and 3 bases from J; bases unmatched to any gene: 12. Germline assignment: CDR1 MDHEN and CDR2 SYDVKM. CDR3 length: 17 amino acids. The CDR3, as DNA: TGTGCCAGCTCATACCCGTCCGGGACAGGGGACACCGGGGAGCTGTTTTTT. Protein: CASSYPSGTGDTGELFF.

This clonotype has at least ten counts. The chain joins TRBV3-1 to TRBJ1-6; no firm D call. V was cut by 1 base and J by 9 bases, with 10 bases left in between. This CDR3 is built from 14 residues. Germline V gives CDR1 LGHDT, CDR2 YNNKEL (reference sequence). CDR3 bases: TGTGCCAGCAGCCAAGTCGGATCGGTTTCACCCCTCCACTTT. Protein: CASSQVGSVSPLHF.

This clonotype was picked up many times. This chain connects TRBV5-8 to TRBJ2-1; 12 bases agree with TRBD1. The germline V gene has CDR1 SGHTS and CDR2 YDEGEE. The ends lost 4 bases at V and 0 bases at J; junction bases unmatched: 5. This CDR3 region has 17 residues. DNA of the CDR3: TGTGCCAGCAGCACCCGGGACAGGGGGCGCTCCTACAATGAGCAGTTCTTC. Its translation is CASSTRDRGRSYNEQFF.

This clonotype occurred a few times. The gene calls are TRBV7-9 and TRBJ2-4; a possible D gene is TRBD2 (5 bases). This CDR3 spans 14 amino acids. From germline, CDR1 is SEHNR and CDR2 FQNEAQ (reference sequence). V lost 3 bases to trimming and J lost 7 bases, with 13 bases between them. The CDR3 is CASSFRGMVNIQYF. DNA for the CDR3: TGTGCCAGCAGCTTTAGAGGGATGGTGAACATTCAGTACTTC.

Many counts were recorded for this clonotype. The chain employs TRBV28 and TRBJ2-7, with D tentatively TRBD2 (7 bases). Germline CDR1 reads MDHEN; CDR2 reads SYDVKM. The V gene lost 2 bases and the J gene lost 7 bases, with 18 bases spanning the gap. The CDR3 runs to 15 residues. In DNA, the CDR3 is TGTGCCAGCAGTTTAGTCCCCGGGGGGCCTGGAGAGCAGTACTTC. Translation gives CASSLVPGGPGEQYF.

This clonotype has ten or more counts. This chain uses TRBV27 with TRBJ1-6; D is ambiguous. Trimming removed 0 bases from V and 3 bases from J, with 9 bases in between. Germline CDR1 is MNHEY and CDR2 is SMNVEV (reference sequence). The CDR3 contains 16 residues. The CDR3, as DNA: TGTGCCAGCAGTTTATCAGGGATCCTCTATAATTCACCCCTCCACTTT. Translating gives CASSLSGILYNSPLHF.

This clonotype was detected many times. This sequence joins TRBV5-1 and TRBJ1-5; no reliable D call. Germline V CDR1 and CDR2: SGHRS, YFSETQ. CDR3 length: 14 residues. Trimming removed 4 bases at V and 0 bases at J, with 8 bases between. The CDR3 region has the DNA TGCGCCAGCAGCCAGCCCACTAGCAATCAGCCCCAGCATTTT. Translating gives CASSQPTSNQPQHF.

CDR3: CASSPQALALKNEQFF. As DNA, the CDR3 is TGTGCCAGCAGCCCCCAGGCACTAGCGTTGAAGAATGAGCAGTTCTTC. This chain joins TRBV7-2 and TRBJ2-1; 7 nucleotides match TRBD2. The ends lost 5 bases at V and 7 bases at J; junction bases unmatched: 14. Per the germline V gene, CDR1 is SGHTA and CDR2 is FQGNSA. This CDR3 has 16 amino acids.

This clonotype occurred a few times. This chain connects TRBV12-3 or TRBV12-4 to TRBJ2-1; D is ambiguous. There are 15 residues in the CDR3. The ends were cut back, 2 bases at V and 6 bases at J, with 14 bases in the middle. This chain's CDR3 is CASSLLANRLNEQFF. CDR3 in DNA: TGTGCCAGCAGTTTACTGGCGAACCGCCTCAATGAGCAGTTCTTC.

This clonotype showed up many times. J is TRBJ2-7 and V is TRBV20-1, with 10 nucleotides matching TRBD2. Germline CDR1 is DFQATT and CDR2 is SNEGSKA (reference sequence). The CDR3 loop spans 15 amino acids. With V trimmed by 2 bases and J by 0 bases, 4 bases remained unmatched. The chain's CDR3 is CSARKGLASSYEQYF. The CDR3, as DNA: TGCAGTGCTAGAAAGGGACTAGCGAGCTCCTACGAGCAGTACTTC.

This clonotype was detected ten times or more. V usage is TRBV7-9 and J usage is TRBJ2-7, with D perhaps being TRBD1 or TRBD2 (5 bases each). The CDR3 runs to 15 residues. The ends were cut back, 3 bases at V and 2 bases at J, with 14 bases in the middle. Germline values: CDR1 SEHNR, CDR2 FQNEAQ (reference sequence). The CDR3 DNA follows: TGTGCCAGCAGCTTGGGGGTTGGGACCGCCTACGAGCAGTACTTC. It encodes CASSLGVGTAYEQYF.

This clonotype was observed at least ten times. The chain joins TRBV30 to TRBJ1-5; D unresolved. V was shortened by 2 bases and J by 1 base, with 9 bases between the two germline ends. The CDR3 loop spans 14 amino acids. From germline, CDR1 is GTSNPN and CDR2 SVGIG (reference sequence). The CDR3 nucleotides are TGTGCCTGGAGTTCGGCCCTGAGCAATCAGCCCCAGCATTTT. Protein: CAWSSALSNQPQHF.

This clonotype was recorded many times. The chain links TRBV28 to TRBJ2-1; 8 nucleotides match TRBD2. Germline CDR1 MDHEN, CDR2 SYDVKM. With V trimmed by 10 bases and J by 2 bases, 4 bases remained unmatched. The CDR3 extends over 13 amino acids. The DNA of the CDR3 is TGTGCCATCCGTAGCGGGGCCTACAATGAGCAGTTCTTC. Protein product: CAIRSGAYNEQFF.

A note on this clonotype: A read error may be the cause here, since a much bigger clone is one base away. This sequence joins TRBV6-2 or TRBV6-3 and TRBJ2-7, with a possible D match to TRBD1 (5 bases). Germline CDR1 MNHEY, CDR2 SVGEGT. This CDR3 has 14 residues. The CDR3 reads CAGRVTQGAYEQYF. DNA for the CDR3: TGTGCCGGCAGGGTAACACAAGGCGCCTACGAGCAGTACTTC.

This clonotype was recorded many times. This chain joins TRBV6-2 or TRBV6-3 and TRBJ2-2; D is uncertain. Germline V lookup: CDR1 MNHEY, CDR2 SVGEGT. The CDR3 covers 14 residues. With 6 bases removed from V and 4 bases from J, the gap between germline ends came to 12 bases. The CDR3 DNA reads as TGTGCCAGCAGCCCAGACTCCCGCACCGGGGAGCTGTTTTTT. Residues: CASSPDSRTGELFF.

This clonotype was detected a few times. The chain carries TRBV13 and TRBJ1-6; D unresolved. In germline, CDR1 is PRHDT, CDR2 FYEKMQ (reference sequence). V was trimmed by 2 bases and J by 8 bases, leaving 13 bases between them. The CDR3 totals 15 residues. The CDR3 here is CASSLWQEPDSPLHF. The DNA for the CDR3 is TGTGCCAGCAGCTTATGGCAGGAGCCCGATTCACCCCTCCACTTT.

The V and J genes are TRBV25-1 and TRBJ1-6; no clear D gene. This CDR3 has 14 residues. Germline V lookup: CDR1 MGHDK, CDR2 SYGVNS. The V end lost 4 bases, the J end lost 11 bases, and 15 bases lay between the germline ends. The CDR3 region is CASSVDSWGTPLHF. The CDR3 DNA is TGTGCCAGCAGTGTAGACTCCTGGGGAACACCCCTCCACTTT.